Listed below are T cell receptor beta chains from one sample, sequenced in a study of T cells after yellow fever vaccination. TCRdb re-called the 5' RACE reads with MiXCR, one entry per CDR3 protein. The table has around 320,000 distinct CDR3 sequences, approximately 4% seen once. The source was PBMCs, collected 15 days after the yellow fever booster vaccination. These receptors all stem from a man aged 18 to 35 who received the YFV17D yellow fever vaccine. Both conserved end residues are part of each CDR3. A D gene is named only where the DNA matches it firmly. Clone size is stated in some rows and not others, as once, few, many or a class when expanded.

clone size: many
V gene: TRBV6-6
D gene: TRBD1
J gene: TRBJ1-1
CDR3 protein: CASSNPGQGNTEAFF
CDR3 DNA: TGTGCCAGCAGTAATCCGGGACAGGGGAACACTGAAGCTTTCTTT

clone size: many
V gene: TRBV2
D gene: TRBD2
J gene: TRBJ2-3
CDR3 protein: CASTETSGDTDTQYF
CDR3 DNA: TGTGCCAGCACCGAGACTAGCGGGGACACAGATACGCAGTATTTT

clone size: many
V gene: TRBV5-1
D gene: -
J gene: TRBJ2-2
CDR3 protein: CASTIQGIANTGELFF
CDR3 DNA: TGCGCCAGCACGATCCAGGGGATTGCGAACACCGGGGAGCTGTTTTTT

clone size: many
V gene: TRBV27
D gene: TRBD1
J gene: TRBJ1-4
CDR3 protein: CASSSPRQGAEEKLFF
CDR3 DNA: TGTGCCAGCAGTTCCCCGAGGCAGGGGGCTGAAGAAAAACTGTTTTTT

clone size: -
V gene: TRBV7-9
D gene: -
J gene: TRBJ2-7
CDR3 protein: CASSLTAEQYF
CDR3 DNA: TGTGCCAGCAGCTTAACGGCAGAGCAGTACTTC

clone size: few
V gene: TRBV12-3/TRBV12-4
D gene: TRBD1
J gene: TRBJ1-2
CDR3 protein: CASSTNDRGNNGYTF
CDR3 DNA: TGTGCCAGCAGTACTAATGACAGGGGTAACAATGGCTACACCTTC

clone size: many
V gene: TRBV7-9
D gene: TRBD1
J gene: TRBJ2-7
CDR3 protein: CASGPGQYAYEQYF
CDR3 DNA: TGTGCCAGCGGCCCGGGACAGTATGCCTACGAGCAGTACTTC

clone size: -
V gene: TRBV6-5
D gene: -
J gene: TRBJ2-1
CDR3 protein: CASSKDFRLYNEQFF
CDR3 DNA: TGTGCCAGCAGCAAGGACTTCCGCCTCTACAATGAGCAGTTCTTC

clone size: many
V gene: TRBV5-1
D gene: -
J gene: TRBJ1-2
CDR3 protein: CASSRGEDGYTF
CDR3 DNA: TGCGCCAGCAGCCGAGGTGAGGATGGCTACACCTTC

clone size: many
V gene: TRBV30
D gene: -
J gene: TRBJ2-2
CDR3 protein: CACTQGSLTGELFF
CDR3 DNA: TGTGCCTGCACCCAGGGGAGCCTCACCGGGGAGCTGTTTTTT

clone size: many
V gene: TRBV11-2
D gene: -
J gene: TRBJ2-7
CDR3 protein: CASSLDRAGQSYEQYF
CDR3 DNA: TGTGCCAGCAGCTTAGATCGGGCGGGACAGAGCTACGAGCAGTACTTC

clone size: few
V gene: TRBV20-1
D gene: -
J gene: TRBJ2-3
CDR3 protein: CSARGPTGGTDTQYF
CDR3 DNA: TGCAGTGCTAGAGGCCCGACTGGGGGTACAGATACGCAGTATTTT